This note documents a single T cell receptor (beta chain) sequence. In its sample, this clone was seen a few times. The antigen it recognizes is unknown. No much larger clonotype is one base removed from it; base qualities were not supplied. Synthetic TCR analog templates were spiked into each PCR so that absolute template abundance could be estimated from read counts. The immunoSEQ assay used bias-controlled V and J gene primers to amplify TCRbeta CDR3 regions from genomic DNA. Sequencing of rearranged TCRbeta segments was done at approximately 20X coverage. The study's own analysis went as follows. Clustering was used to correct sequencing errors, and CDR3s were annotated against IMGT so that V, D and J genes could be assigned. Out-of-frame and stop-codon sequences were excluded, and only productive TCRbeta rearrangements were used in downstream analyses. Clonality was calculated as one minus the Shannon entropy normalized by the log of the number of unique productive sequences. Fisher's exact test with Benjamini-Hochberg correction, using a cutoff of adjusted p below 0.01, was how clones that differed between time points or between blood and tumor were identified. Not all clones reach the TCRdb copy of this immuneACCESS table, which keeps in-frame sequences only. Checked studies attribute under half of the gap to unresolved V genes and leave the rest unexplained. Clonal size and the V and J genes are those of that table, whereas D and trimming came from the DNA. This sample is represented by about 130,000 clones; approximately 85% of them were singletons. The ten largest clones add up to 2% to 3% of the sample.

CDR1 and CDR2 are read off the germline V gene as KGHSH and LQKENI. The CDR3 covers 14 residues, taking in both the cysteine and the phenylalanine. Only the CDR3 region is kept as DNA, spanning 42 bases read in frame from base 1. V lost 2 bases and J lost 3 bases, and the count of bases not matched to a germline gene is 1. This specimen belongs to a study of PD-L1 blockade in urothelial cancer (TCRdb year 2017). For the study in its entirety: All patients started therapy in about 2014 and received atezolizumab 1,200 mg intravenously every 3 weeks. Patients had an ECOG performance status of 0 or 1 and had received between 0 and 3 prior chemotherapy regimens. In the same patients, whole exome sequencing and RNA sequencing of pretreatment tumors were performed in addition to TCR sequencing. Pretreatment tumor samples, along with matched peripheral blood collected serially before and after atezolizumab treatment, underwent TCR sequencing. Progression-free survival longer than 6 months counted as durable clinical benefit, and TCR features were additionally tested against both progression-free and overall survival. Somatic, immune and clinical correlates of response to PD-L1 blockade with atezolizumab in urothelial cancer were the focus of an exploratory multi-omic analysis. Durable clinical benefit was achieved by nine patients but not by the remaining 20. About 90% of the 29 patients were males with bladder-origin urothelial cancer, and about 65% of the roughly 30 reported a prior smoking history. Blood samples were analyzed 3 weeks after the start of treatment (second dose) and 6 weeks after the start of treatment. A median of 141,255 T cells and just over 80,000 unique TCRs was obtained from blood samples, and a median clonality of roughly 0.074 was observed. Just over 28 patients had pretreatment blood TCR-seq, around 25 had at least one posttreatment blood collection, and around 25 had tumor TCR-seq. The paper as a whole reports these results and caveats: Small sample size (n ≈ 30) and many exploratory analyses mean the results are intended to be hypothesis-generating. A pretreatment peripheral blood TCR clonality below the median was linked to improved progression-free and overall survival. Patients with durable benefit showed greater expansion of tumor-associated TCR clones in peripheral blood 3 weeks after starting treatment (n ≈ 21, p = 0.022).

The sample's time point, from its label and the paper: peripheral blood 6 weeks after treatment start. The cohort included 25 to 30 patients with locally advanced or metastatic urothelial carcinoma who were treated at Memorial Sloan Kettering on a trial protocol. Peripheral blood mononuclear cells were collected pretreatment and during treatment, with between 1 and 8 total time points obtained per patient. The Qiagen DNeasy Blood extraction kit was used to purify genomic DNA from total PBMCs and tumor samples. PBMCs were collected pretreatment and during treatment, and were isolated and stored as previously described.

This chain joins TRBV18 to TRBJ2-3, with TRBD2 matching 8 junction bases. This TCR came from a man aged 45-65 years with urothelial cancer. The starting material was PBMCs, obtained around atezolizumab (anti-PD-L1) treatment. In nucleotide form, the sequence is TGTGCCAGCTCACCAGGGACTAGAACAGATACGCAGTATTTT. This sequence encodes CASSPGTRTDTQYF. Reference TRBV18 and TRBJ2-3 genes cover what lies past the CDR3, so the full variable domain is NAGVMQNPRHLVRRRGQEARLRCSPMKGHSHVYWYRQLPEEGLKFMVYLQKENIIDESGMPKERFSAEFPKEGPSILRIQQVVRGDSAAYFCASSPGTRTDTQYFGPGTRLTVL.